The entry below gives a single T cell receptor beta chain sequence along with its context. Trimming removed 0 bases from V and 5 bases from J; junction bases left unmatched: 4. Germline values: CDR1 MNHEY, CDR2 SMNVEV (reference sequence). The length of the CDR3 is 15 residues. The repertoire was sequenced with immunoSEQ multiplex PCR; TCRdb's copy has only in-frame clones and lacks some. The sample has approximately 58,000 clones, around 95% seen once. The record originates from a study of cytomegalovirus exposure and HLA in healthy donors. While the first cohort had around 700 subjects, the donors belonged to the separate validation cohort of 100 to 150 subjects.

The sequencing sample was made of PBMCs. This rearrangement joins TRBV27 to TRBJ1-1, with 9 bases that match TRBD1. The TCR comes from a woman under 30 in good health and CMV-seropositive. The CDR3 loop reads CASSLSRTGDTEAFF. CDR3 in DNA: TGTGCCAGCAGTTTATCAAGGACAGGGGATACTGAAGCTTTCTTT.